The 18 T cell receptor beta chains presented below share a single source sample, sequenced in a study of T cells in Graves' hyperthyroidism and ophthalmopathy. The CDR3 regions of TCR beta were amplified from RNA transcripts. During a first-round RT-PCR of the TCR CDR3, the HTBI primer set was used. TCRdb re-derived calls from the multiplex PCR reads in MiXCR, one entry per CDR3 protein. Among almost 600,000 distinct CDR3 sequences, approximately 15% were seen once, and the ten largest hold around 5.4%. Sequences were obtained from blood. The receptors shown here come from a woman aged 30 to 39 with Graves' hyperthyroidism that later progressed to Graves' ophthalmopathy.

This clonotype came up many times. The rearrangement links TRBV2 to TRBJ2-1, with a possible D match to TRBD1 (7 bases). The CDR3 runs 16 residues. Germline values: CDR1 SNHLY, CDR2 FYNNEI. V lost 6 bases, J lost 7 bases, and 22 bases lay in between. CDR3 amino acids: CASRARGTEPRNEQFF. The CDR3 DNA reads as TGTGCCAGCAGGGCCCGGGGGACAGAGCCCAGGAATGAGCAGTTCTTC.

This clonotype was seen at least ten times. For the CDR3, the DNA is TGTGCCAGCAGCCCCCCTGGAGAGGGCTACGAGCAGTACTTC. Amino acids: CASSPPGEGYEQYF. The chain uses TRBV7-9 and TRBJ2-7, with D maybe TRBD2 (5 bases). The V end lost 5 bases, the J end lost 3 bases, and 14 bases lay between the germline ends. The V gene's germline CDR1 is SEHNR and CDR2 FQNEAQ (reference sequence). This CDR3 region has 14 residues.

This clonotype was seen a few times. This chain uses TRBV10-3 with TRBJ2-7, with D possibly TRBD2 on 5 matching bases. This CDR3 spans 13 amino acids. Trimming took 4 bases from V and 4 from J, leaving 11 bases between them. The germline CDR1 and CDR2 sequences are ENHRY and SYGVKD. The CDR3 DNA reads as TGTGCCATCAGTGGAGGGTTCGAGTACGAGCAGTACTTC. This codes for CAISGGFEYEQYF.

In its sample, this clonotype was seen many times. The rearrangement links TRBV6-1 to TRBJ2-3; a weak D match, TRBD2 (6 bases). Trimming shortened V by 6 bases and J by 0 bases, and 13 bases separated the two germline ends. CDR3 length: 15 amino acids. Germline CDR1 reads MNHNS; CDR2 reads SASEGT. CDR3 bases: TGTGCCAGCAGCCCCCTTGGGAGGAGCACAGATACGCAGTATTTT. Protein product: CASSPLGRSTDTQYF.

This clonotype occurred many times. V gene TRBV27 combines with J gene TRBJ2-5, with unresolved D. The length of the CDR3 is 10 residues. Between the trimmed V and J ends, which lost 7 bases and 2 bases, there was a span of 2 bases. CDR1 MNHEY and CDR2 SMNVEV come from the germline V gene (reference sequence). CDR3 nucleotide sequence: TGTGCCAGCATTCAAGAGACCCAGTACTTC. Translating gives CASIQETQYF.

In this sample, this clonotype turned up many times. The chain couples TRBV12-3 or TRBV12-4 to TRBJ1-1; D gene ambiguous. This CDR3 contains 12 residues. V was cut by 5 bases and J by 4 bases, with 8 bases left in between. The CDR3 here is CASSVRSTEAFF. The CDR3 DNA is TGTGCCAGCAGTGTCCGGAGCACTGAAGCTTTCTTT.

This clonotype has at least ten counts. V is TRBV19 and J is TRBJ1-5; D may be TRBD1 (6 bases). From germline, CDR1 is LNHDA and CDR2 SQIVND (reference sequence). Between the trimmed V and J ends, which lost 9 bases and 3 bases, there was a span of 18 bases. The CDR3 contains 15 residues. The CDR3 nucleotides read TGTGCCAGAGGGGGGCAGGGTACTTTCAATCAGCCCCAGCATTTT. Translating gives CARGGQGTFNQPQHF. The variable domain in full, completed from reference TRBV19 and TRBJ1-5, reads DGGITQSPKYLFRKEGQNVTLSCEQNLNHDAMYWYRQDPGQGLRLIYYSQIVNDFQKGDIAEGYSVSREKKESFPLTVTSAQKNPTAFYLCARGGQGTFNQPQHFGDGTRLSIL.

This clonotype was observed many times. The chain couples TRBV7-2 to TRBJ2-1; no firm D call. There are 15 residues in the CDR3. Looked up from germline, CDR1 is SGHTA and CDR2 is FQGNSA. Trimming stripped 4 bases from V and 0 bases from J, with 10 bases between. The CDR3 coding sequence is TGTGCCAGCAGCTCTTCTCCATTCTCCTACAATGAGCAGTTCTTC. The encoded protein is CASSSSPFSYNEQFF.

This clonotype was counted many times. J is TRBJ2-5 and V is TRBV20-1, with 10 nucleotides matching TRBD2. After removal of 5 bases from V and 2 bases from J, the junction contained 5 bases not matched to a gene. Per the germline V gene, CDR1 is DFQATT and CDR2 is SNEGSKA (reference sequence). The CDR3 runs 14 residues. DNA for the CDR3: TGCAGTGCTTTACTAGCGGGGAAACAAGAGACCCAGTACTTC. Protein: CSALLAGKQETQYF.

As for this clonotype: This clone may be a read error of a much larger clone one base away. The V gene is TRBV24-1, the J gene TRBJ2-3; D uncertain. Germline V gene lookup returns CDR1 KGHDR and CDR2 SFDVKD. Trimming cost V 4 bases and J 0 bases, with 16 bases left between them. This CDR3 spans 17 amino acids. Here the CDR3 reads CATSEVVSYPSTDTQYF. As DNA, the CDR3 is TGTGCCACCAGTGAAGTCGTCAGCTACCCTAGCACAGATACGCAGTATTTT.

J is TRBJ2-6 and V is TRBV19; the D is unclear. CDR3 length: 14 residues. V was trimmed by 11 bases and J by 0 bases, leaving 11 bases between them. The germline V gene has CDR1 LNHDA and CDR2 SQIVND (reference sequence). This CDR3 is CASLLGSGANVLTF. Written as DNA, the CDR3 is TGTGCCTCTCTCCTTGGCTCTGGGGCCAACGTCCTGACTTTC.

This clonotype was detected only a few times. The chain couples TRBV2 to TRBJ1-2; no definite D call. Trimming cost V 2 bases and J 5 bases, with 9 bases left between them. CDR3 length: 13 residues. Germline CDR1 and CDR2: SNHLY and FYNNEI. The DNA of the CDR3 is TGTGCCAGCAGTGAATCCGGGAAGTATGGCTACACCTTC. Protein sequence: CASSESGKYGYTF.

This clonotype was counted only a few times. Given a much more abundant clone one base away, this may be a read error. The chain is built from TRBV29-1 and TRBJ1-1; D is unresolved. The CDR3 extends over 10 amino acids. The germline gives CDR1 SQVTM, CDR2 ANQGSEA. The CDR3 loop is CSAERAEAFF. The DNA for the CDR3 is TGCAGCGCTGAAAGGGCTGAAGCTTTCTTT.

This clonotype was seen more than once but under ten times. This chain uses TRBV3-1 with TRBJ2-2, with D possibly being TRBD1 or TRBD2 (5 bases each). Per germline, CDR1 LGHDT and CDR2 YNNKEL (reference sequence). This CDR3 contains 15 residues. V lost 6 bases and J lost 3, with 14 bases in between. This CDR3 reads CASSYGTGHTGELFF. The CDR3 bases are TGTGCCAGCAGTTACGGGACGGGTCACACCGGGGAGCTGTTTTTT.

There are many counts of this clonotype. This chain uses TRBV7-2 with TRBJ1-5; 7 nucleotides line up with TRBD1. Germline V lookup: CDR1 SGHTA, CDR2 FQGNSA. Trimming at V came to 10 bases and at J to 5 bases, leaving 8 bases not matched to a gene. The CDR3 spans 13 residues. CDR3 loop: CATGTERDQPQHF. The DNA for the CDR3 is TGTGCCACCGGGACAGAAAGGGATCAGCCCCAGCATTTT.

In its sample, this clonotype was seen many times. Here the CDR3 reads CASSVRNQPQHF. CDR3 nucleotides: TGTGCCAGCAGCGTTCGCAATCAGCCCCAGCATTTT. J is TRBJ1-5 and V is TRBV7-2; D unresolved. The CDR3 consists of 12 residues. V lost 5 bases, J lost 2 bases, and 4 bases lay in between. The germline gives CDR1 SGHTA, CDR2 FQGNSA.

The sample holds a few counts of this clonotype. The chain has TRBV4-2 and TRBJ2-4; perhaps TRBD2 as D (5 bases). CDR3 length: 16 amino acids. Germline V CDR1 and CDR2: LGHNA, YNFKEQ. The V end was cut by 0 bases, the J end by 1 base, with 10 bases between. The CDR3, as DNA: TGTGCCAGCAGCCAAGATATAAGGGAGGCCAAAAACATTCAGTACTTC. Protein: CASSQDIREAKNIQYF.

Concerning this clonotype: A much larger clone lies one base from this, so it may be a read error. The chain uses TRBV30 and TRBJ2-3; no reliable D call. Trimming took off 7 bases at V and 5 bases at J, with 19 bases between the two ends. Germline CDR1 and CDR2: GTSNPN and SVGIG (reference sequence). This CDR3 has 14 amino acids. Written as DNA, the CDR3 is TGTGCCTACGGACGGGCCCCTGTGGGAGATACGCAGTATTTT. This encodes CAYGRAPVGDTQYF.